Listed below are T cell receptor beta chains from one sample, sequenced in a study of blood T cell repertoires in COVID-19. Clones were read by immunoSEQ multiplex PCR, and TCRdb kept only the in-frame ones, dropping some. The repertoire holds around 200,000 clones, around 80% seen once, with around 7.9% in the top ten. Specimen: peripheral blood. The receptors originated from a man aged 40-49 years with active or convalescent COVID-19. CDR3s include the opening cysteine and the closing phenylalanine or tryptophan. A D gene is named only where the DNA matches it firmly.

TRBD1 TRBJ1-2 TRBV15 CATSSTPGQLYGYTF
NA TRBJ1-3 TRBV3-1/TRBV3-2 CASSPEGTLSGNTIYF
TRBD2 TRBJ2-3 TRBV2 CASGKSAGGTDTQYF
NA TRBJ1-1 TRBV6-1 CASSEGRGHTEAFF
NA TRBJ2-6 TRBV6-5 CASRMNRAGANVLTF
NA TRBJ1-3 TRBV5-1 CASSLEAASGNTIYF
NA TRBJ1-1 TRBV10-3 CAISGGGAVTEAFF
NA TRBJ1-1 TRBV18 CASSPRGPEGHTEAFF
NA TRBJ2-1 TRBV6-6 CASSPQGARGSYNEQFF
NA TRBJ1-5 TRBV30 CAWAAVSNQPQHF
NA TRBJ2-5 TRBV11-3 CASSLDRQDPYF
TRBD2 TRBJ2-5 TRBV24-1 CATSGSSGGAGRETQYF
TRBD2 TRBJ2-3 TRBV4-2 CASSQDRSGGPRDTQYF
NA TRBJ2-2 TRBV27 CASSIRHLPGELFF
TRBD1 TRBJ2-3 TRBV6-1 CASSEGTGGDTQYF
NA TRBJ1-2 TRBV24-1 CATSDRDKYYGYTF
NA TRBJ2-3 TRBV5-5 CASSEFLKSTDTQYF
NA TRBJ2-1 TRBV19 CASSTGASTYNEQFF
TRBD1 TRBJ1-1 TRBV27 CASSLQTGTDKAFF
NA TRBJ1-2 TRBV30 CAWSTQGRSYGYTF
NA TRBJ2-3 TRBV3-1/TRBV3-2 CASSPPPGPVFTDTQYF
NA TRBJ2-3 TRBV6-5 CASSYSGRSTDTQYF
NA TRBJ2-3 TRBV19 CASSIGPGGTDTQYF
NA TRBJ1-2 TRBV27 CASWEEGSYGYTF
NA TRBJ1-1 TRBV6-5 CASRREFSTEAFF
NA TRBJ2-7 TRBV11-2 CASSTRMGWDEQYF
NA TRBJ2-7 TRBV30 CASSRGSPYEQYF
TRBD1 TRBJ1-5 TRBV6-5 CASSYNTGVGQPQHF
NA TRBJ1-5 TRBV7-9 CASSLHGGGGQPQHF
NA TRBJ2-5 TRBV6-5 CASSYSAGLLETQYF
NA TRBJ2-5 TRBV29-1 CSAGGGLVQETQYF
NA TRBJ1-2 TRBV28 CASTLPTANYGYTF
TRBD1 TRBJ1-6 TRBV3-1/TRBV3-2 CASSQDSGQGGSPLHF
TRBD1 TRBJ1-5 TRBV15 CATSRTGGGQPQHF
TRBD1 TRBJ2-1 TRBV6-6 CASSFGQGNEQFF
TRBD1 TRBJ1-1 TRBV5-1 CASSWGTGGYDTEAFF
TRBD1 TRBJ1-2 TRBV19 CASSNNRGLYGYTF
TRBD1 TRBJ1-6 TRBV7-2 CASSLGGQYNSPLHF
NA TRBJ1-4 TRBV2 CASSETAFGEKLFF
TRBD1 TRBJ1-4 TRBV7-9 CASSSTGSTNEKLFF
TRBD1 TRBJ1-1 TRBV5-1 CASSPKLTGGSEAFF
TRBD2 TRBJ2-7 TRBV7-2 CASSPTSGIYEQYF
NA TRBJ1-2 TRBV27 CASSLRGAQGYTF
NA TRBJ1-5 TRBV7-2 CASSSNYQPQHF
TRBD1 TRBJ1-5 TRBV19 CASRETGVNQPQHF
NA TRBJ2-7 TRBV19 CASRDSFYEQYF
TRBD2 TRBJ2-5 TRBV7-2 CASSLYGFSGGQQETQYF
TRBD1 TRBJ1-1 TRBV24-1 CATSSDRGSAFF
NA TRBJ1-2 TRBV7-9 CASSLTRGRGYTF
NA TRBJ1-5 TRBV27 CASKLSQPQHF
NA TRBJ1-2 TRBV19 CASSIDSAGYYGYTF
NA TRBJ2-3 TRBV24-1 CATSLRGGYTDTQYF
TRBD2 TRBJ2-7 TRBV29-1 CSVLSGRAYEQYF